One sample yielded the 10 T cell receptor beta chains listed below, sequenced in a study of T cell clonality in common variable immunodeficiency. Here immunoSEQ multiplex PCR was the method, and the copy in TCRdb shows in-frame clones only, minus some. Sampling found around 60,000 clones, none seen once. The sample was peripheral blood mononuclear cells. All receptors come from a person between 18 and 75 years old in good health.

The table lists this clone with many counts. The CDR3 is cut off 3 residues early in the read; its end comes from the germline J gene. The chain recombines TRBV19 with TRBJ1-1; no reliable D call. The germline V gene encodes CDR1 LNHDA and CDR2 SQIVND (reference sequence). The V and J ends lost 9 bases and 2 bases respectively, with 13 bases between them. The CDR3 consists of 13 residues. CDR3 sequence reads: CARRSQKNTEAFF. Partial CDR3 DNA: TGTGCCAGGCGGTCGCAGAAAAACACTGAA.

This clone has at least ten counts. The CDR3 end is not reached by the read, which stops 3 residues before it; the germline J gene fills it in. V gene TRBV7-6 combines with J gene TRBJ2-2; possibly TRBD1 for D (6 bases). This CDR3 comprises 14 residues. V gave up 1 base and J gave up 6 bases, with 9 bases separating them. The germline V gene encodes CDR1 SGHVS and CDR2 FNYEAQ. CDR3 region: CASSLVQGAGELFF. The sequenced part of the CDR3 DNA is TGTGCCAGCAGCTTAGTACAGGGCGCCGGGGAG.

This clone appeared many times. CDR3 DNA (partial): TGCAGCGTTTGTAATGCGGCCCCCTACGAG. Its translation is CSVCNAAPYE. The full CDR3 is CSVCNAAPYEQYF. The chain recombines TRBV29-1 with TRBJ2-7, with D unresolved. The CDR3 is cut off 3 residues early in the read; its end comes from the germline J gene. This CDR3 has 13 residues. Germline CDR1 SQVTM, CDR2 ANQGSEA. V was cut by 5 bases and J by 2 bases, with 13 bases left in between.

This clone appeared many times. The observed sequence ends 3 residues before the CDR3 terminus, with the missing tail filled in from the germline J gene. The chain recombines TRBV4-2 with TRBJ1-2; no clear D. The V gene lost 1 base and the J gene lost 6 bases, with 9 bases spanning the gap. The CDR3 extends over 13 amino acids. CDR1 and CDR2 from the germline V gene are LGHNA and YNFKEQ. The sequenced CDR3 bases are TGTGCCAGCAGCCAAGGGGCCCTTCATGGC. This gives the protein CASSQGALHG. The entire CDR3 sequence reads CASSQGALHGYTF.

Ten or more counts support this clone. The read falls 3 residues short of the CDR3 end, and the missing part is taken from the germline J gene. The chain is built from TRBV7-9 and TRBJ2-7; 10 positions agree with TRBD1. The CDR3 consists of 14 residues. Germline lookup yields CDR1 SEHNR and CDR2 FQNEAQ (reference sequence). V lost 4 bases, J lost 2 bases, and 2 bases stayed unmatched. CDR3 region: CASSSGQGAYEQYF. CDR3 DNA (partial): TGTGCCAGCAGCTCCGGACAGGGGGCCTACGAG. The full variable domain, completed using reference TRBV7-9 and TRBJ2-7, is DTGVSQNPRHKITKRGQNVTFRCDPISEHNRLYWYRQTLGQGPEFLTYFQNEAQLEKSRLLSDRFSAERPKGSFSTLEIQRTEQGDSAMYLCASSSGQGAYEQYFGPGTRLTVT.

The sample holds many counts of this clone. The CDR3 end is not reached by the read, which stops 3 residues before it; the germline J gene fills it in. The rearrangement joins TRBV19 to TRBJ1-4; 8 bases align to TRBD1. The V gene end was trimmed by 6 bases and the J gene end by 4 bases; junction bases not matched to a gene: 1. CDR1 is LNHDA and CDR2 is SQIVND in the germline V gene (reference sequence). The CDR3 covers 13 residues. CDR3 residues: CASRDRDNEKLFF. The CDR3 bases that were read are TGTGCCAGTAGGGACAGGGATAATGAAAAA.

This clone has at least ten counts. The read ends 3 residues shy of where the CDR3 ends; the end is completed using the germline J gene. The chain has TRBV5-1 and TRBJ1-1; no definite D call. This CDR3 region has 12 residues. Trimming left V 4 bases short and J 7 bases short, with 11 bases between. CDR1 is SGHRS and CDR2 is YFSETQ in the germline V gene. The CDR3 DNA, read in part, is TGCGCCAGCAGCCTAGTCGGTTATGAA. Translated, it gives CASSLVGYE. The entire CDR3 sequence reads CASSLVGYEAFF.

In this sample, this clone turned up many times. The CDR3 goes on 3 residues after the read ends, and that part is filled in from the germline J gene. This rearrangement joins TRBV5-4 to TRBJ2-4; D remains ambiguous. CDR3 length equals 14 residues. Germline assignment: CDR1 SGHNT and CDR2 YYREEE (reference sequence). Trimming took off 0 bases at V and 4 bases at J, with 8 bases between the two ends. This CDR3 is CASSLESGKNIQYF. Partial CDR3 DNA: TGTGCCAGCAGCTTGGAGTCAGGAAAAAACATT.

This clone was counted ten times or more. The sequenced fragment ends 3 residues before the CDR3 boundary, so the rest is inferred from the germline J gene. The J gene is TRBJ1-1, the V gene TRBV6-2 or TRBV6-3; 11 bases line up with TRBD1. Germline V gene sequence: CDR1 MNHEY, CDR2 SVGEGT. The CDR3 sequence is 13 residues long. CDR3 residues: CASSSDRGRGAFF. Partial CDR3 DNA: TGTGCCAGCAGTTCGGACAGGGGGCGAGGA.

This clone has a count of ten or more. The read is 3 residues too short to cover the CDR3 end, so that end is filled in from the germline J gene. This same CDR3 is encoded by further DNA sequences in the sample. The V and J genes are TRBV20-1 and TRBJ2-3; 8 bases are shared with TRBD2. There are 15 residues in the CDR3. The germline V gene encodes CDR1 DFQATT and CDR2 SNEGSKA (reference sequence). Losses at the gene ends were 2 bases for V and 1 base for J; bases not matched to a gene: 5. The CDR3 DNA, read in part, is TGCAGTGCTAGAAGGCCAGCGGGGGGCACAGATACG. This sequence encodes CSARRPAGGTDT. The entire CDR3 protein reads CSARRPAGGTDTQYF.